These 11 T cell receptor beta chains were all obtained from the same sample, sequenced in a study of blood T cell repertoires in COVID-19. Repertoires were generated with immunoSEQ multiplex PCR, while TCRdb's copy carries only in-frame clones and drops some. The sample has just over 250,000 clones, around nine tenths seen once. Sequencing used peripheral blood. These receptors all stem from a man aged 35 to 55 who had recovered from COVID-19.

The chain uses TRBV5-1 and TRBJ2-3; TRBD2 agrees at 9 bases. This CDR3 has 16 residues. With V trimmed by 0 bases and J by 1 base, 3 bases remained unmatched. Looked up from germline, CDR1 is SGHRS and CDR2 is YFSETQ. CDR3 amino acids: CASSLVTSGGTDTQYF. The DNA of the CDR3 is TGCGCCAGCAGCTTGGTGACTAGCGGTGGCACAGATACGCAGTATTTT.

This chain links TRBV19 with TRBJ2-1, with 10 bases lining up with TRBD2. The germline gives CDR1 LNHDA, CDR2 SQIVND (reference sequence). This CDR3 region has 14 residues. Trimming removed 9 bases from V and 6 bases from J; junction bases left unmatched: 8. CDR3: CASRTSGRVNEQFF. CDR3 nucleotide sequence: TGTGCCAGCCGCACCAGCGGGAGGGTCAATGAGCAGTTCTTC.

The chain uses TRBV6-5 and TRBJ1-2, with 7 bases that match TRBD1. The CDR3 consists of 14 residues. V lost 8 bases, J lost 4 bases, and 10 bases stayed unmatched. Germline V gene lookup returns CDR1 MNHEY and CDR2 SVGAGI. The CDR3, as DNA: TGTGCCAGCCTCCCCGCGCAGGGGGGCTATGGCTACACCTTC. It yields the protein CASLPAQGGYGYTF.

Only one count was recorded for this clone. V gene TRBV30 combines with J gene TRBJ1-1; D remains unclear. The V end was cut by 2 bases, the J end by 0 bases, with 13 bases between. From germline, CDR1 is GTSNPN and CDR2 SVGIG (reference sequence). The CDR3 spans 15 residues. The CDR3 is CAWSPRGQLNTEAFF. Here the CDR3 DNA reads TGTGCCTGGAGTCCCCGTGGTCAGTTGAACACTGAAGCTTTCTTT.

The CDR3 DNA follows: TGCGCCAGCGGACTTATATGGACAGGGGACACCATGAACACTGAAGCTTTCTTT. Protein: CASGLIWTGDTMNTEAFF. V gene TRBV5-1 combines with J gene TRBJ1-1; 9 bases align to TRBD1. With V trimmed by 7 bases and J by 0 bases, 16 bases remained unmatched. The CDR3 is 18 residues long. Germline CDR1 SGHRS, CDR2 YFSETQ.

This clone was found once. V and J are TRBV6-2 or TRBV6-3 and TRBJ2-3; D remains ambiguous. Trimming took off 5 bases at V and 5 bases at J, with 23 bases between the two ends. CDR3 length equals 17 residues. Looked up from germline, CDR1 is MNHEY and CDR2 is SVGEGT. CDR3 loop: CASSLSSRPYGEDTQYF. The CDR3 bases are TGTGCCAGCAGTCTTTCCTCGAGGCCTTACGGTGAAGATACGCAGTATTTT.

The chain combines TRBV6-2 or TRBV6-3 with TRBJ2-1; the match to TRBD1 covers 7 bases. CDR1 is MNHEY, CDR2 SVGEGT, per germline. The CDR3 runs to 15 residues. V dropped 6 bases and J dropped 2; count of bases not matched to a gene: 7. The CDR3 sequence is CASSRQGLTYNEQFF. The CDR3 region has the DNA TGTGCCAGCAGCCGACAGGGTCTTACCTACAATGAGCAGTTCTTC.

The rearrangement uses TRBV29-1 and TRBJ1-1, with TRBD1 matching 10 bases. The germline V gene encodes CDR1 SQVTM and CDR2 ANQGSEA. Trimming cost V 1 base and J 8 bases; bases outside gene matches: 13. The CDR3 contains 16 residues. The CDR3 DNA reads as TGCAGCGTTGAAGTCAGGGGGGACAGGGGATTAAGAGAAGCTTTCTTT. Residues: CSVEVRGDRGLREAFF. Using reference TRBV29-1 and TRBJ1-1 for the parts outside the CDR3, the full variable domain is SAVISQKPSRDICQRGTSLTIQCQVDSQVTMMFWYRQQPGQSLTLIATANQGSEATYESGFVIDKFPISRPNLTFSTLTVSNMSPEDSSIYLCSVEVRGDRGLREAFFGQGTRLTVV.

The rearrangement uses TRBV7-9 and TRBJ1-2; TRBD1 is a possible D gene (6 bases). V shed 1 base and J shed 8 bases, with 11 bases lying between them. The CDR3 covers 13 residues. CDR1 is SEHNR and CDR2 is FQNEAQ in the germline V gene (reference sequence). CDR3 bases: TGTGCCAGCAGCTTAGACAGGGTGCGGGGCTACACCTTC. Encoded protein: CASSLDRVRGYTF.

This clone appeared once. This chain connects TRBV27 to TRBJ2-7; TRBD2 agrees at 8 bases. Germline loops: CDR1 MNHEY, CDR2 SMNVEV (reference sequence). This CDR3 region has 15 residues. V lost 6 bases, J lost 0 bases, and 7 bases stayed unmatched. The CDR3, as DNA: TGTGCCAGCAGCCCACTAGCGGTATTCTCCTACGAGCAGTACTTC. Residues: CASSPLAVFSYEQYF.

J is TRBJ1-3 and V is TRBV5-1; no clear D gene. The germline V and J ends were trimmed by 4 bases and 0 bases, with 11 bases remaining between them. The CDR3 is 15 residues long. Germline values: CDR1 SGHRS, CDR2 YFSETQ. CDR3 region: CASSRIGSSGNTIYF. DNA of the CDR3: TGCGCCAGCAGCCGTATCGGGAGCTCTGGAAACACCATATATTTT.